This T cell receptor beta chain emerged from a study of T cell repertoires in cytomegalovirus infection. TCRdb passed the reads through MiXCR, listing each CDR3 protein once. The table lists approximately 770,000 distinct CDR3 sequences, 25% to 30% of them singletons. This clonotype was counted only a few times. No antigen is known for it. This clonotype originated in a human donor in good health (CMV status not recorded). Some clones in this sample may be carry-over from other donors' samples. Specimen: cultured CD8+ T cells from PBMCs, collected from culture after CMV antigen stimulation.

The CDR3 loop reads CASSERDRGYATQYF. CDR3 nucleotides: TGTGCCAGCAGTGAACGGGACAGGGGGTATGCGACCCAGTACTTC. This chain connects TRBV25-1 to TRBJ2-5; the match to TRBD1 covers 11 bases. The V and J ends lost 2 bases and 7 bases, in that order; junction bases with no gene match: 6. The CDR3 sequence is 15 residues long. The germline CDR1 and CDR2 sequences are MGHDK and SYGVNS.